Included here is one T cell receptor (beta chain) sequence, with context. Its antigen is as yet unknown. The CDR3 covers 16 residues. Losses at the gene ends were 0 bases for V and 2 bases for J; bases not matched to a gene: 6. In germline, CDR1 is DFQATT, CDR2 SNEGSKA (reference sequence). These data come from a study of response to subunit inactivated influenza vaccine. TCRdb reprocessed the RT-PCR reads with MiXCR, giving one entry per CDR3 protein. The sample holds approximately 500,000 distinct CDR3 sequences, 13% seen once. The study's findings and limits: With each seasonal influenza vaccination, the authors suggested, few new T cells are recruited.

This receptor was obtained from a man aged 45 to 65 who received an inactivated influenza vaccine. The chain links TRBV20-1 to TRBJ2-3; 9 bases map to TRBD2. Sequenced material: PBMCs from blood, taken 45 days after vaccination. The CDR3 DNA reads as TGCAGTGCTAGAGATGCGGAGCGGGGGGACACAGATACGCAGTATTTT. Its protein is CSARDAERGDTDTQYF.